What follows are 8 T cell receptor beta chains derived from one specimen sequenced in a study of blood T cells in healthy people across ages. It was with a sample-barcoded 5' primer and a J-beta primer mix that a second PCR of roughly 7 to 12 cycles was run. One entry per CDR3 protein, called by TCRdb with MiXCR from the 5' RACE reads. The data show about 830,000 distinct CDR3 sequences, with under 80% seen just once and roughly 25% held by the top ten. The sequenced material came from blood. The receptors here all came from a man aged 30-40 years in good health.

The CDR3 region has the DNA TGTGCCAGCAGCCCCGATCCGGGACAGGGATCCCATCAGCCCCAGCATTTT. It yields the protein CASSPDPGQGSHQPQHF. The chain employs TRBV4-2 and TRBJ1-5; the match to TRBD1 covers 9 bases. The germline CDR1 and CDR2 sequences are LGHNA and YNFKEQ. CDR3 length: 17 residues. Trimming cost V 4 bases and J 5 bases; bases outside gene matches: 12.

On this clonotype itself: Germline and junction disagree at one end, which may indicate a read error. The chain joins TRBV28 to TRBJ2-5; TRBD1 aligns across 7 bases. The CDR3 loop spans 15 amino acids. Germline V gene sequence: CDR1 MDHEN, CDR2 SYDVKM. This chain's CDR3 is CASSSGQGDQETQYF. In DNA, the CDR3 is TGTGCCAGTAGTTCTGGGCAGGGGGACCAAGAGACCCAGTACTTC.

This rearrangement joins TRBV5-1 to TRBJ2-7, with 11 bases fitting TRBD2. Germline V lookup: CDR1 SGHRS, CDR2 YFSETQ. The CDR3 length is 17 residues. V lost 0 bases, J lost 2 bases, and 7 bases stayed unmatched. In nucleotides, the CDR3 is TGCGCCAGCAGCTTGGCCCTAGCGGGGGGTCGAACCTACGAGCAGTACTTC. Amino acid sequence: CASSLALAGGRTYEQYF.

This clonotype was detected a few times. CDR3 in amino acids: CASSSFWGGLAVYEQYF. In DNA, the CDR3 is TGTGCCAGCAGCTCCTTCTGGGGGGGACTAGCGGTCTACGAGCAGTACTTC. The chain carries TRBV21-1 and TRBJ2-7; the table's D call of TRBD2 was not tested on the DNA. TRBV21-1 is a pseudogene. The CDR3 runs to 17 residues.

The V call is TRBV7-9, the J call TRBJ1-5; no clear D gene. This CDR3 comprises 16 residues. Germline CDR1 reads SEHNR; CDR2 reads FQNEAQ (reference sequence). Trimming took off 1 base at V and 3 bases at J, with 13 bases between the two ends. CDR3 sequence reads: CASSLGAGSNNQPQHF. In DNA, the CDR3 is TGTGCCAGCAGCTTAGGGGCGGGGTCCAACAATCAGCCCCAGCATTTT.

The genes are TRBV5-1 and TRBJ2-1; TRBD2 matches 8 bases. The CDR3 runs to 15 residues. With 2 bases clipped from V and 4 bases from J, the junction kept 5 bases outside the gene matches. CDR1 and CDR2 from the germline V gene are SGHRS and YFSETQ. CDR3 protein: CASSLVAGFYNEQFF. In nucleotides, the CDR3 is TGCGCCAGCAGCTTAGTAGCGGGGTTTTACAATGAGCAGTTCTTC.

Turning to this clonotype: The germline gene is not matched at one end of the junction; a read error may be the cause. This chain joins TRBV7-6 and TRBJ2-5, with 9 positions matching TRBD2. This CDR3 comprises 17 residues. Germline CDR1 reads SGHVS; CDR2 reads FNYEAQ. The CDR3 nucleotides are TGCGCCAGCAGCTTATCTTCGGCGACGGCGGGAGGGGAGACCCAGTACTTC. It specifies CASSLSSATAGGETQYF.

This clonotype has only a few counts. The chain couples TRBV4-1 to TRBJ1-1; tentatively, D is TRBD1 (5 bases). The germline CDR1 and CDR2 sequences are MGHRA and YSYEKL. The CDR3 has 13 amino acids. V was shortened by 4 bases and J by 7 bases, with 13 bases between the two germline ends. The CDR3 protein is CASSPMRGGEAFF. As DNA, the CDR3 is TGCGCCAGCAGCCCCATGAGGGGAGGTGAAGCTTTCTTT.